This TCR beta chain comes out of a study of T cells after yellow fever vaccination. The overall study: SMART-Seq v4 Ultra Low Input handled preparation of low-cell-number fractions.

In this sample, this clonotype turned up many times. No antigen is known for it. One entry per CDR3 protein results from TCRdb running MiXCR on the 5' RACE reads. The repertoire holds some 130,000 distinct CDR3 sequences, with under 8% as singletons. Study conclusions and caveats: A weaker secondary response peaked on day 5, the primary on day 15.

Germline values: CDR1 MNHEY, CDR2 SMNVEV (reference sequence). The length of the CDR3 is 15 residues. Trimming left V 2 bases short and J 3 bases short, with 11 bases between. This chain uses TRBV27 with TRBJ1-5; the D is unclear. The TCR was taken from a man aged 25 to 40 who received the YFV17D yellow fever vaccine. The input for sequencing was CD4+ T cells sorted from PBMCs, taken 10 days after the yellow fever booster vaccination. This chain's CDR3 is CASSLGVSSNQPQHF. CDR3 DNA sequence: TGTGCCAGCAGTTTAGGGGTTTCATCCAATCAGCCCCAGCATTTT.